Below are 28 T cell receptor beta chains sequenced from a single sample in a study of PD-L1 blockade in urothelial cancer. Assay used: immunoSEQ multiplex PCR; TCRdb lists only in-frame clones, some missing. The table includes 70,000 or so clones, under 90% detected once. The time point denotes: pretreatment peripheral blood. The sequences come from PBMCs, collected around atezolizumab (anti-PD-L1) treatment. These receptors were collected from an older man with urothelial cancer.

V and J are TRBV7-9 and TRBJ2-3, with TRBD2 identical over 8 bases. Looked up from germline, CDR1 is SEHNR and CDR2 is FQNEAQ (reference sequence). V was pared by 0 bases and J by 1 base, with 6 bases of the junction left unmatched. There are 17 residues in the CDR3. CDR3 in amino acids: CASSLAAGGTGTDTQYF. CDR3 nucleotides: TGTGCCAGCAGCTTAGCGGCGGGGGGAACGGGCACAGATACGCAGTATTTT.

V is TRBV19 and J is TRBJ2-3; D is unresolved. Germline CDR1 is LNHDA and CDR2 is SQIVND (reference sequence). V lost 6 bases, J lost 6 bases, and 16 bases lay in between. This CDR3 contains 14 residues. CDR3 amino acids: CASRAWASGDTQYF. As DNA, the CDR3 is TGTGCCAGTAGAGCTTGGGCGAGTGGGGATACGCAGTATTTT.

V gene TRBV7-3 combines with J gene TRBJ2-5; 11 nucleotides line up with TRBD2. The CDR3 is made up of 17 amino acids. Germline V lookup: CDR1 SGHTA, CDR2 FQGTGA. V lost 0 bases to trimming and J lost 2 bases; unmatched junction nucleotides: 5. CDR3 in amino acids: CASSLTRVAGGQETQYF. As DNA, the CDR3 is TGTGCCAGCAGCTTAACGAGGGTAGCGGGAGGGCAAGAGACCCAGTACTTC.

J is TRBJ2-3 and V is TRBV11-2; D is unresolved. The CDR3 totals 13 residues. The V and J ends lost 0 bases and 5 bases respectively, with 6 bases between them. Germline loops: CDR1 SGHAT, CDR2 FQNNGV. The CDR3 bases are TGTGCCAGCAGCTTAGATCGTGTAGATACGCAGTATTTT. Translation: CASSLDRVDTQYF.

The CDR3 DNA reads TGTGCCAGCGCCAGACTAGCGGGAGGGGGGGAGCAGTACTTC. This translates into CASARLAGGGEQYF. This chain connects TRBV28 to TRBJ2-7; TRBD2 matches at 14 bases. Trimming at V came to 8 bases and at J to 7 bases, leaving 7 bases not matched to a gene. Germline assignment: CDR1 MDHEN and CDR2 SYDVKM. The CDR3 has 14 amino acids.

This rearrangement joins TRBV27 to TRBJ2-7; 9 nucleotides match TRBD1. The V gene's germline CDR1 is MNHEY and CDR2 SMNVEV (reference sequence). Trimming at V came to 6 bases and at J to 5 bases, leaving 8 bases not matched to a gene. The CDR3 runs 14 residues. CDR3 nucleotide sequence: TGTGCCAGCAGAAAACAGGGGGCAGTGAACGAGCAGTACTTC. It codes for CASRKQGAVNEQYF.

The J gene is TRBJ2-3, the V gene TRBV5-1; D might be TRBD2 (6 bases). The V end was cut by 4 bases, the J end by 6 bases, with 18 bases between. This CDR3 region has 15 residues. The V gene's germline CDR1 is SGHRS and CDR2 YFSETQ. Here the CDR3 reads CASSLALATSDTQYF. CDR3 DNA sequence: TGCGCCAGCAGCCTGGCCCTAGCGACCTCGGATACGCAGTATTTT.

This chain uses TRBV5-6 with TRBJ1-2; possible D gene TRBD1, 5 bases. The CDR3 spans 15 residues. Germline CDR1 reads SGHDT; CDR2 reads YYEEEE. The V end lost 0 bases, the J end lost 2 bases, and 11 bases lay between the germline ends. The CDR3, as DNA: TGTGCCAGCAGCTTGGCAGGGCCTCGGAACTATGGCTACACCTTC. It translates to CASSLAGPRNYGYTF. Supplemented by reference TRBV5-6 and TRBJ1-2, the full variable domain reads DAGVTQSPTHLIKTRGQQVTLRCSPKSGHDTVSWYQQALGQGPQFIFQYYEEEERQRGNFPDRFSGHQFPNYSSELNVNALLLGDSALYLCASSLAGPRNYGYTFGSGTRLTVV.

The chain links TRBV6-5 to TRBJ2-5; D uncertain. CDR3 size: 12 residues. With 5 bases removed from V and 7 bases from J, the gap between germline ends came to 11 bases. Germline values: CDR1 MNHEY, CDR2 SVGAGI. Here the CDR3 DNA reads TGTGCCAGCAGTGGAGACCACGGGACCCAGTACTTC. Its protein is CASSGDHGTQYF.

The rearrangement links TRBV7-9 to TRBJ2-5, with 7 bases matching TRBD2. The CDR3 runs 12 residues. Trimming removed 7 bases from V and 5 bases from J; junction bases left unmatched: 4. CDR1 is SEHNR, CDR2 FQNEAQ, per germline (reference sequence). CDR3 nucleotide sequence: TGTGCCAGCACCTTGGGGGGGGAGACCCAGTACTTC. Encoded protein: CASTLGGETQYF.

This clone was observed a single time. The V and J genes are TRBV5-1 and TRBJ1-1, with TRBD1 matching over 9 bases. Germline assignment: CDR1 SGHRS and CDR2 YFSETQ. With 3 bases clipped from V and 4 bases from J, the junction kept 7 bases outside the gene matches. This CDR3 has 15 residues. The CDR3 here is CASSSPGTGLTEAFF. The CDR3 bases are TGCGCCAGCAGCTCGCCTGGGACAGGGCTCACTGAAGCTTTCTTT.

This rearrangement joins TRBV10-2 to TRBJ2-1; TRBD2 matches 8 bases. CDR3 length: 15 residues. With V trimmed by 4 bases and J by 3 bases, 5 bases remained unmatched. From germline, CDR1 is WSHSY and CDR2 SAAADI. CDR3 amino acids: CASSAGRALYNEQFF. CDR3 coding DNA: TGCGCCAGCAGTGCCGGGAGGGCCCTCTACAATGAGCAGTTCTTC.

V and J are TRBV7-3 and TRBJ2-3, with 7 bases that match TRBD1. V was pared by 6 bases and J by 6 bases, with 9 bases of the junction left unmatched. This CDR3 contains 14 residues. In germline, CDR1 is SGHTA, CDR2 FQGTGA. The CDR3 loop is CASRSGTALDTQYF. The CDR3, as DNA: TGTGCCAGCAGGTCCGGGACAGCCCTTGATACGCAGTATTTT.

V is TRBV2 and J is TRBJ1-4, with TRBD1 matching over 9 bases. Germline CDR1 and CDR2: SNHLY and FYNNEI. Trimming cost V 6 bases and J 8 bases; bases outside gene matches: 7. The CDR3 is 14 amino acids. CDR3 loop: CASRPPGQGEKLFF. The DNA for the CDR3 is TGTGCCAGCAGGCCTCCGGGACAGGGAGAAAAACTGTTTTTT. The variable domain in full, completed from reference TRBV2 and TRBJ1-4, reads EPEVTQTPSHQVTQMGQEVILRCVPISNHLYFYWYRQILGQKVEFLVSFYNNEISEKSEIFDDQFSVERPDGSNFTLKIRSTKLEDSAMYFCASRPPGQGEKLFFGSGTQLSVL.

CDR3 sequence (DNA): TGTGCCAGCAACAGTTACAATGAGCAGTTCTTC. This encodes CASNSYNEQFF. The rearrangement links TRBV7-3 to TRBJ2-1; D not resolved. CDR1 SGHTA and CDR2 FQGTGA come from the germline V gene. Trimming stripped 7 bases from V and 4 bases from J, with 5 bases between. There are 11 residues in the CDR3. Looking up the rest from reference TRBV7-3 and TRBJ2-1 gives the full variable domain: GAGVSQTPSNKVTEKGKYVELRCDPISGHTALYWYRQSLGQGPEFLIYFQGTGAADDSGLPNDRFFAVRPEGSVSTLKIQRTERGDSAVYLCASNSYNEQFFGPGTRLTVL.

This chain connects TRBV29-1 to TRBJ1-2, with a tentative D call TRBD1 (5 bases). V dropped 6 bases and J dropped 0 bases, with 14 bases sitting between them. Germline CDR1 is SQVTM and CDR2 is ANQGSEA. The CDR3 extends over 14 amino acids. DNA of the CDR3: TGCAGCGTCGCGGGGACGGACGCTAACTATGGCTACACCTTC. Translating gives CSVAGTDANYGYTF.

This clone came up a few times. This chain connects TRBV10-1 to TRBJ2-7; unclear D gene. The CDR3 has 12 amino acids. Per the germline V gene, CDR1 is WNHNN and CDR2 is SYGVQD (reference sequence). V shed 3 bases and J shed 6 bases, with 9 bases lying between them. The CDR3 loop is CASSDFGVEQYF. CDR3 DNA: TGCGCCAGCAGTGATTTTGGAGTCGAGCAGTACTTC.

The chain links TRBV5-6 to TRBJ2-7, with 12 bases that match TRBD2. The CDR3 covers 15 residues. Germline V gene lookup returns CDR1 SGHDT and CDR2 YYEEEE. V shed 5 bases and J 4 bases; nucleotides not matched to a gene: 7. The CDR3: CASRPGLAGMYEQYF. CDR3 DNA sequence: TGTGCCAGCAGACCCGGACTAGCGGGAATGTACGAGCAGTACTTC.

The chain combines TRBV11-2 with TRBJ2-7; D is perhaps TRBD1 (6 bases). The CDR3 spans 14 residues. Germline V gene sequence: CDR1 SGHAT, CDR2 FQNNGV. V dropped 2 bases and J dropped 2 bases, with 10 bases sitting between them. In DNA, the CDR3 is TGTGCCAGCAGCTTATTGGCAGGGGCCTACGAGCAGTACTTC. Translated: CASSLLAGAYEQYF.

The genes are TRBV11-2 and TRBJ1-1; D gene unclear. V lost 3 bases and J 0 bases, leaving 14 bases between the germline ends. CDR3 length: 16 amino acids. Germline assignment: CDR1 SGHAT and CDR2 FQNNGV. The CDR3 sequence: CASSFLTTSMNTEAFF. The CDR3 nucleotides read TGTGCCAGCAGCTTTTTAACCACATCGATGAACACTGAAGCTTTCTTT.

The genes are TRBV2 and TRBJ1-2, with D tentatively TRBD1 (6 bases). Germline V gene sequence: CDR1 SNHLY, CDR2 FYNNEI. CDR3 length: 14 residues. The ends were cut back, 7 bases at V and 8 bases at J, with 20 bases in the middle. The CDR3 reads CASMGTFYLGGYTF. CDR3 DNA sequence: TGTGCCAGCATGGGGACATTTTATTTGGGGGGCTACACCTTC.

The chain uses TRBV5-5 and TRBJ2-7; 7 bases map to TRBD2. The CDR3 consists of 14 residues. V shed 4 bases and J 4 bases; nucleotides not matched to a gene: 8. The germline CDR1 and CDR2 sequences are SGHKS and YYEKEE (reference sequence). The CDR3: CASSPTGGSYEQYF. CDR3 in DNA: TGTGCCAGCAGCCCGACGGGGGGAAGTTACGAGCAGTACTTC.

The J gene is TRBJ1-1, the V gene TRBV7-6; D is unresolved. In germline, CDR1 is SGHVS, CDR2 FNYEAQ. This CDR3 region has 14 residues. With 1 base removed from V and 6 bases from J, the gap between germline ends came to 12 bases. For the CDR3, the DNA is TGTGCCAGCAGCTTAGAGTCCCGGGGTTCTGAAGCTTTCTTT. Amino acids: CASSLESRGSEAFF.

This clone was seen only a few times. The CDR3 DNA reads as TGCAGCGTCGCGGGACAGGGGTATGGCTACACCTTC. Translating it yields CSVAGQGYGYTF. The chain is built from TRBV29-1 and TRBJ1-2, with TRBD1 matching over 10 bases. In germline, CDR1 is SQVTM, CDR2 ANQGSEA. The CDR3 has 12 residues. V trimming: 6 bases; J trimming: 5 bases; junction bases outside the gene matches: 3.

The genes are TRBV5-1 and TRBJ2-1; TRBD2 aligns across 7 bases. CDR1 is SGHRS and CDR2 is YFSETQ in the germline V gene. Unmatched junction bases numbered 8, after V lost 4 bases and J lost 7 bases. The CDR3 has 14 amino acids. This chain's CDR3 is CASSAAGPGNEQFF. The CDR3 bases are TGCGCCAGCAGCGCAGCGGGACCAGGGAATGAGCAGTTCTTC.

This chain joins TRBV27 and TRBJ2-7, with D perhaps TRBD2 (5 bases). The V end was cut by 6 bases, the J end by 5 bases, with 23 bases between. The CDR3 length is 16 residues. In germline, CDR1 is MNHEY, CDR2 SMNVEV (reference sequence). CDR3 in DNA: TGTGCCAGCAGATTGTTAAGTGGGAGTAGCAAAAACGAGCAGTACTTC. Translated: CASRLLSGSSKNEQYF.

J is TRBJ1-5 and V is TRBV19, with D perhaps TRBD1 (6 bases). The CDR3 contains 15 residues. Between the trimmed V and J ends, which lost 8 bases and 0 bases, there was a span of 14 bases. The germline CDR1 and CDR2 sequences are LNHDA and SQIVND (reference sequence). CDR3 region: CASSDRLFSNQPQHF. In nucleotides, the CDR3 is TGTGCCAGTTCCGACAGGCTGTTTAGCAATCAGCCCCAGCATTTT.

The V call is TRBV28, the J call TRBJ2-7, with D possibly TRBD2 on 6 matching bases. CDR1 and CDR2 (germline): MDHEN, SYDVKM. The CDR3 is 15 residues long. Trimming pared 3 bases from V and 7 bases from J, leaving 19 bases between. CDR3 nucleotides: TGTGCCAGCAGTTTCGGCGGGACTCAGGTCCGGGAGCAGTACTTC. Protein product: CASSFGGTQVREQYF.